The T cell receptor beta chain described here comes from a study of regulatory T cells in long-lasting Graves disease. The study, taken as a whole, reports: Comparison showed that persistent patients shared more public clonotypes (roughly 2,700) than new patients (nearly 1,000). The small sample size may have reduced accuracy.

The CDR3 length is 15 residues. The V gene's germline CDR1 is ENHRY and CDR2 SYGVKD. The V segment lost 6 bases and the J segment 7 bases; nucleotides outside the gene matches: 5. Points on this clonotype: Its antigen is as yet unknown.

iRepertoire HTBI primers and Arm-PCR of CDR3 regions built TCR beta libraries. TCRdb fed the multiplex PCR reads into MiXCR, producing one record per CDR3 protein. The data hold approximately 380,000 distinct CDR3 sequences, with around 21% observed a single time. The time point was: persistent/refractory GD, antithyroid drugs over 5 years with positive TRAb. Scientists built the TCR library using RNA that was extracted from PBMCs. Peripheral blood, approximately 9 milliliters per patient, was collected in EDTA tubes. The receptor was derived from a female donor with Graves disease. The chain couples TRBV10-3 to TRBJ2-2; 13 bases map to TRBD2. The sample here was peripheral blood mononuclear cells (PBMCs), taken when the disease was refractory, from a patient treated with antithyroid drugs. As DNA, the CDR3 is TGTGCCATCAGGGGGACTAGCGGGAAAAGCGGGGAGCTGTTTTTT. Protein: CAIRGTSGKSGELFF.